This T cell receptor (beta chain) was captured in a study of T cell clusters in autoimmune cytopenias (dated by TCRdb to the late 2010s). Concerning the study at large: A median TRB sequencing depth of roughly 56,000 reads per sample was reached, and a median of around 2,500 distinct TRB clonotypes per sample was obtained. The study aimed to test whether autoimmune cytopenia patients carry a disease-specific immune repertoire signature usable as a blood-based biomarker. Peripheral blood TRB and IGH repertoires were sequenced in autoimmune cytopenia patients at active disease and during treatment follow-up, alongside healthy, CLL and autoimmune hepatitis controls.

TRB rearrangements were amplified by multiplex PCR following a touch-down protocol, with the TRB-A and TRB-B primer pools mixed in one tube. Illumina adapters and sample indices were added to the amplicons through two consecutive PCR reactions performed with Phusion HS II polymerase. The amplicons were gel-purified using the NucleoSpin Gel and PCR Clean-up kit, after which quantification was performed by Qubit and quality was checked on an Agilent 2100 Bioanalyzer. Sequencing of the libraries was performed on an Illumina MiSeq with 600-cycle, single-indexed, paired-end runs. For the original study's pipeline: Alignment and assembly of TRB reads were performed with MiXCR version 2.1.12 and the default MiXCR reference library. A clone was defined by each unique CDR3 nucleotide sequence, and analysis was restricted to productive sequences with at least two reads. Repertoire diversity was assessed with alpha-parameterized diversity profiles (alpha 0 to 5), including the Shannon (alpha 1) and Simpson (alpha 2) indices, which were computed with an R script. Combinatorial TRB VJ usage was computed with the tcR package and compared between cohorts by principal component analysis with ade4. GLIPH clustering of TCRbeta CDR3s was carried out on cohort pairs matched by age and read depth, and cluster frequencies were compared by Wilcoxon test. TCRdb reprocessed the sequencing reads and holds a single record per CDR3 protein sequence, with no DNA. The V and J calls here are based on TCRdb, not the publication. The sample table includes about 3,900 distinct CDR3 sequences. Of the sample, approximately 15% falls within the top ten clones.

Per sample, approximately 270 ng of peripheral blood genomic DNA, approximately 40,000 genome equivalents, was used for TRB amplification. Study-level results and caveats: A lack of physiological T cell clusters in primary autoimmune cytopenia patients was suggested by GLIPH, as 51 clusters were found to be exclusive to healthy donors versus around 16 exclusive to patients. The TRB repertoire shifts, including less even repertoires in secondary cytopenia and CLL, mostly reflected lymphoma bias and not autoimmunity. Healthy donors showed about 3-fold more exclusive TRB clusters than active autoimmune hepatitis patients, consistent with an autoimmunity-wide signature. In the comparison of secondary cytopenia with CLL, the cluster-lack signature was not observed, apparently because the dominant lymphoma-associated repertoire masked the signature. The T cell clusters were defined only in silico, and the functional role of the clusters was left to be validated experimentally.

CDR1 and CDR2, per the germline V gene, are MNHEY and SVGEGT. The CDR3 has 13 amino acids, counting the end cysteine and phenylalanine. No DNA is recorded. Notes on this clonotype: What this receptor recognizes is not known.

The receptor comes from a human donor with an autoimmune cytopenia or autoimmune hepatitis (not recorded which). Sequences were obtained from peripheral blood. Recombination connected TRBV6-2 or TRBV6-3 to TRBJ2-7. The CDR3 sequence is CASRNDGVSEQYF.